The source of this T cell receptor beta chain is a study of T cells after yellow fever vaccination. Broader study findings: Though weaker, the secondary response peaked faster, on day 5 versus 15.

The CDR3 totals 15 residues. CDR1 is SEHNR, CDR2 FQNEAQ, per germline (reference sequence). Deletions cut 5 bases from V and 4 bases from J, with 14 bases between. This clonotype occurred many times. Its antigen is currently unknown. As TCR cDNA was made by 5'RACE template switching, a universal primer site and UMIs were added. TCRdb processed the 5' RACE reads anew with MiXCR; each CDR3 protein has one entry. The sample has some 320,000 distinct CDR3 sequences; roughly 4.3% are singletons. The clonotype was recovered from a man aged 18-30 years who received the YFV17D yellow fever vaccine. The rearrangement links TRBV7-9 to TRBJ1-4; D is uncertain. This specimen was PBMCs, taken 15 days after the yellow fever booster vaccination. In DNA form, the CDR3 reads TGTGCCAGCAGCGACGAAGGACCGAGTAATGAAAAACTGTTTTTT. It yields the protein CASSDEGPSNEKLFF.